The rows below give T cell receptor beta chains drawn from one sample of a study of shared T cell receptors in the human thymus. Clones were read by immunoSEQ multiplex PCR, and TCRdb kept only the in-frame ones, dropping some. The sample has about 500,000 clones, around 82% seen once. These data are also associated with another study on human thymus T cells.

The specimen sequenced was thymocytes. The receptors were sampled from a boy younger than two with a congenital heart defect. Each CDR3 is given with its conserved first and last residue. A D gene is named only where the DNA matches it firmly. Clone size is not always given. Where it is, it says once, few, many or a class for expanded clones.

TRBV12-5	TRBJ1-3	.	TRBD1	CASGRDRAENSGNTIYF	TGTGCTAGTGGCAGGGACAGGGCAGAAAACTCTGGAAACACCATATATTTT
TRBV12-5	TRBJ2-7	.	.	CASAYRADYEQYF	TGTGCTAGTGCCTACAGGGCTGACTACGAGCAGTACTTC
TRBV5-6	TRBJ2-7	.	.	CASSFDGGQYF	TGTGCCAGCAGCTTTGACGGGGGGCAGTACTTC
TRBV19	TRBJ2-7	few	TRBD1	CASKLGQAAYEQYF	TGTGCCAGTAAACTAGGACAGGCCGCCTACGAGCAGTACTTC
TRBV5-4	TRBJ2-2	.	TRBD2	CASSPQLAGANTGELFF	TGTGCCAGCAGCCCGCAACTAGCGGGGGCGAACACCGGGGAGCTGTTTTTT
TRBV27	TRBJ1-5	.	.	CASRGRVNQPQHF	TGTGCCAGCAGGGGGAGGGTTAATCAGCCCCAGCATTTT
TRBV5-1	TRBJ2-7	.	TRBD1	CASSLAPGGGSEQYF	TGCGCCAGCAGCTTGGCGCCAGGGGGTGGATCCGAGCAGTACTTC
TRBV13	TRBJ2-5	.	TRBD2	CASTELAGLSRQETQYF	TGTGCCAGCACTGAACTAGCGGGACTCTCCCGCCAGGAGACCCAGTACTTC
TRBV4-3	TRBJ2-7	.	.	CASSQEMSQGSYEQYF	TGCGCCAGCAGCCAAGAGATGAGTCAGGGCTCCTACGAGCAGTACTTC
TRBV6-5	TRBJ2-7	.	TRBD2	CASIGLAGGPGEQYF	TGTGCCAGCATCGGACTAGCGGGAGGGCCGGGCGAGCAGTACTTC
TRBV27	TRBJ1-1	.	.	CASSPTLGRRMNTEAFF	TGTGCCAGCAGTCCGACCCTCGGGAGGCGGATGAACACTGAAGCTTTCTTT
TRBV27	TRBJ1-5	.	TRBD1	CASSLRDRLSWQPQHF	TGTGCCAGCAGTCTCCGGGACAGGCTTTCTTGGCAGCCCCAGCATTTT
TRBV14	TRBJ2-7	.	TRBD2	CASSQVDQPLSGSLAYEQYF	TGTGCCAGCAGCCAAGTAGACCAACCCTTGAGCGGGAGCCTCGCCTACGAGCAGTACTTC
TRBV10-3	TRBJ2-7	.	.	CAISDGRPSSYEQYF	TGTGCCATCAGTGACGGCCGACCTAGCTCCTACGAGCAGTACTTC
TRBV12-5	TRBJ2-7	.	TRBD2	CASGLDRAGVEQYF	TGTGCTAGTGGTTTGGATCGAGCGGGAGTCGAGCAGTACTTC
TRBV5-1	TRBJ2-5	.	TRBD1	CASSRGQGAQETQYF	TGCGCCAGCAGTAGAGGACAGGGGGCCCAAGAGACCCAGTACTTC
TRBV30	TRBJ2-1	.	.	CAWSAPPSNEQFF	TGTGCCTGGAGTGCCCCTCCCTCGAATGAGCAGTTCTTC
TRBV28	TRBJ2-5	.	TRBD2	CASGLAGEETQYF	TGTGCCAGCGGACTAGCGGGAGAAGAGACCCAGTACTTC